The 14 T cell receptor beta chains below were found in one sample sequenced in a study of blood T cell repertoires in COVID-19. Clones were read by immunoSEQ multiplex PCR, and TCRdb kept only the in-frame ones, dropping some. This table holds hundreds of thousands of clones, roughly 87% found once. Specimen: peripheral blood. These receptor sequences come from a man aged 55-75 years who had recovered from COVID-19.

This clone is a singleton in its sample. The rearrangement links TRBV18 to TRBJ1-4; D may be TRBD1 (6 bases). This CDR3 has 14 amino acids. Germline V gene data show CDR1 as KGHSH and CDR2 as LQKENI. Trimming pared 5 bases from V and 5 bases from J, leaving 12 bases between. This CDR3 reads CASSNQQGNEKLFF. DNA for the CDR3: TGTGCCAGCTCAAACCAACAGGGAAATGAAAAACTGTTTTTT.

This clone was observed once. The chain has TRBV5-1 and TRBJ1-3; D gene uncertain. The CDR3 runs to 14 residues. Trimming removed 0 bases from V and 3 bases from J, with 7 bases in between. Germline CDR1 reads SGHRS; CDR2 reads YFSETQ. The CDR3 sequence is CASSLEGSGNTIYF. Here the CDR3 DNA reads TGCGCCAGCAGCTTGGAAGGGAGTGGAAACACCATATATTTT.

The chain carries TRBV5-1 and TRBJ2-7; 11 bases are shared with TRBD1. In germline, CDR1 is SGHRS, CDR2 YFSETQ. Unmatched junction bases numbered 3, after V lost 2 bases and J lost 5 bases. The CDR3 sequence is 14 residues long. CDR3 DNA: TGCGCCAGCAGCTTCGGGACAGGGGGGGACGAGCAGTACGTC. This gives the protein CASSFGTGGDEQYV.

This sequence joins TRBV7-9 and TRBJ2-2, with D unclear. The V end lost 3 bases, the J end lost 1 base, and 6 bases lay between the germline ends. The CDR3 runs 14 residues. Germline CDR1 SEHNR, CDR2 FQNEAQ (reference sequence). The chain's CDR3 is CASSFLGNTGELFF. Here the CDR3 DNA reads TGTGCCAGCAGCTTTCTCGGGAACACCGGGGAGCTGTTTTTT.

The chain is built from TRBV3-1 (or the pseudogene TRBV3-2) and TRBJ1-6; D is undetermined. This CDR3 spans 15 amino acids. Per the germline V gene, CDR1 is LGHDT and CDR2 is YNNKEL (reference sequence). V was cut by 4 bases and J by 7 bases, with 14 bases left in between. CDR3 protein: CASSRWGDENSPLHF. For the CDR3, the DNA is TGTGCCAGCAGCCGCTGGGGAGACGAGAATTCACCCCTCCACTTT.

The chain couples TRBV2 to TRBJ2-2; 10 bases fit TRBD2. Germline CDR1 is SNHLY and CDR2 is FYNNEI. V trimming: 4 bases; J trimming: 3 bases; junction bases outside the gene matches: 2. This CDR3 region has 15 residues. The CDR3 DNA follows: TGTGCCAGCAGTGTTAGCGGGGGGTACACCGGGGAGCTGTTTTTT. Residues: CASSVSGGYTGELFF.

This rearrangement joins TRBV5-4 to TRBJ1-1; TRBD1 matches at 10 bases. The CDR3 consists of 15 residues. Unmatched junction bases numbered 8, after V lost 4 bases and J lost 5 bases. Germline assignment: CDR1 SGHNT and CDR2 YYREEE (reference sequence). The DNA for the CDR3 is TGTGCCAGCAGCCCCGGGGACAGGGGACGGACTGAAGCTTTCTTT. It is translated as CASSPGDRGRTEAFF.

The V and J genes are TRBV30 and TRBJ1-5; D is uncertain. The CDR3 length is 13 residues. The germline V and J ends were trimmed by 2 bases and 1 base, with 6 bases remaining between them. Germline CDR1 GTSNPN, CDR2 SVGIG (reference sequence). The DNA of the CDR3 is TGTGCCTGGAGTTTAGAAAGCAATCAGCCCCAGCATTTT. Translating gives CAWSLESNQPQHF.

J is TRBJ2-2 and V is TRBV28; D uncertain. V dropped 1 base and J dropped 6 bases, with 3 bases sitting between them. Per the germline V gene, CDR1 is MDHEN and CDR2 is SYDVKM. The CDR3 contains 12 residues. DNA for the CDR3: TGTGCCAGCAGTTTATACTCCGGGGAGCTGTTTTTT. Its protein product is CASSLYSGELFF.

The chain recombines TRBV9 with TRBJ2-5, with TRBD1 matching 10 bases. CDR1 is SGDLS, CDR2 YYNGEE, per germline. The CDR3 runs 16 residues. J lost 7 bases, V lost 4 bases, and 13 bases had no gene match. The chain's CDR3 is CASSFGGTGDIVTQYF. The DNA for the CDR3 is TGTGCCAGCAGCTTCGGCGGGACAGGGGATATAGTGACCCAGTACTTC.

A few counts support this clone. The V call is TRBV19, the J call TRBJ2-1, with 11 bases matching TRBD1. The V segment lost 6 bases and the J segment 5 bases; nucleotides outside the gene matches: 6. CDR1 is LNHDA and CDR2 is SQIVND in the germline V gene (reference sequence). The CDR3 covers 15 residues. The chain's CDR3 is CASSPRDRGNNEQFF. CDR3 in DNA: TGTGCCAGTAGCCCCCGGGACAGGGGGAACAATGAGCAGTTCTTC.

The rearrangement uses TRBV11-2 and TRBJ2-2; TRBD2 matches 8 bases. V shed 1 base and J 10 bases; nucleotides not matched to a gene: 5. The length of the CDR3 is 14 residues. Germline loops: CDR1 SGHAT, CDR2 FQNNGV. The CDR3: CASSLAGGLEELFF. The CDR3 nucleotides read TGTGCCAGCAGCTTAGCGGGGGGGCTGGAGGAGCTGTTTTTT.

The chain couples TRBV18 to TRBJ2-5, with TRBD2 matching 8 bases. Per germline, CDR1 KGHSH and CDR2 LQKENI. V lost 2 bases to trimming and J lost 1 base; unmatched junction nucleotides: 9. The CDR3 extends over 17 amino acids. Here the CDR3 reads CASSPRGSGVAQETQYF. In nucleotides, the CDR3 is TGTGCCAGCTCACCAAGAGGTAGCGGGGTTGCCCAAGAGACCCAGTACTTC.

The chain combines TRBV10-3 with TRBJ2-3; D might be TRBD1 (5 bases). The V gene's germline CDR1 is ENHRY and CDR2 SYGVKD. The CDR3 runs to 14 residues. V lost 4 bases to trimming and J lost 4 bases, with 12 bases between them. The CDR3: CAISGEGAADTQYF. The DNA for the CDR3 is TGTGCCATCAGTGGGGAAGGGGCCGCAGATACGCAGTATTTT.